The present entry profiles one T cell receptor beta chain with its context. Its antigen is not yet known. Base qualities are not provided; no much larger clone lies one nucleotide away. High-throughput TCR beta sequencing profiled peripheral blood CD8+ and CD4+ T cells from healthy donors, Susac syndrome patients and multiple sclerosis patients. Susac syndrome patients met recently defined diagnostic criteria for definite or probable disease. Bulk CD8+ and CD4+ T cells were purified by magnetic negative isolation, while CD8+ TEMRA cells were enriched using FACS. Blood was collected in EDTA tubes and processed within 24 hours, with PBMCs isolated through density gradient centrifugation. PBMCs destined for TCR sequencing were cryopreserved in liquid nitrogen and later thawed in a 37 °C water bath. A purity of at least 90% was achieved for sorted or isolated CD4+, CD8+ and CD8+ TEMRA cells. RNA was extracted using the RNeasy kit, and roughly 0.5 to 1 microgram was reverse transcribed with random hexamers. The immunoSEQ multiplex PCR assay, covering 54 Vbeta and 13 Jbeta segments, was used to amplify TCR beta CDR3 regions. Bias from PCR amplification was corrected by using a synthetic template baseline for primer optimization and for computational correction. The authors' pipeline ran thus. Reads were annotated to V, D and J genes according to IMGT and were analyzed with immunoSEQ Analyzer, with only productive sequences retained. Clonality was computed as one minus Shannon entropy normalized by log2 of the number of productive unique sequences. For each patient and control, public and private clones were evaluated among the 100 most prevalent clones. Susac-specific clones were defined as absent from healthy and MS cohorts, approximately 1,000 published viral clones and other ImmuneACCESS disease sequences. Using fastp at Q25 and MiXCR, TCRdb reprocessed the public reads and kept productive beta chains. Identical CDR3 proteins give one entry, which carries the most common genes and DNA. The V and J calls, along with clone size, are taken from TCRdb and not from the paper's own processing. This sample has 95,000 to 150,000 distinct CDR3 sequences in its table, and around 94% of those were observed once. About 0.28% of the sample lies in the top ten.

This specimen belongs to a study of CD8 T cells in Susac syndrome (dated by TCRdb to between 2018 and 2021). For the wider study: Of the Susac syndrome patients who were sequenced, roughly 8 were in clinical remission while 5 or 6 had clinically active disease. Whether CD8+ T cell activation and differentiation in Susac syndrome was antigen driven was tested using repertoire sequencing. The clonality of the CD8+ T cell repertoire was compared across 12 healthy donors, some 14 Susac syndrome patients and around 16 multiple sclerosis patients. At blood withdrawal, Susac syndrome patients were therapy-naive, treated with corticosteroids (with IVIg additionally given to some), or treated with IVIg alone. The full study reports these points: Clonal expansion was observed in Susac syndrome CD8+ repertoires, with the highest expansion in CD8+ TEMRA cells and greater expansion in clinically active than in remitting patients. Under 20 and five Susac-specific public clones were found in the total CD8+ and CD8+ TEMRA repertoires, respectively. The study acknowledged that relatively few individuals were included in the TCR sequencing and HLA analysis.

Trimming costs V 6 bases and J 4 bases, and their ends lie 9 bases apart. From cysteine to phenylalanine, the CDR3 is 12 amino acids long. Of all the DNA, just the CDR3 is kept, 36 bases in frame from base 1. The germline V gene supplies CDR1 SQVTM and CDR2 ANQGSEA. The receptor's source is a human donor with Susac syndrome. Here the chain combines TRBV29-1 and TRBJ2-2; no D gene call is confident. The sequenced sample was CD8+ T cells from PBMCs. The DNA sequence is TGCAGCGTCATCACGAGCACCGGGGAGCTGTTTTTT. Translation gives CSVITSTGELFF.